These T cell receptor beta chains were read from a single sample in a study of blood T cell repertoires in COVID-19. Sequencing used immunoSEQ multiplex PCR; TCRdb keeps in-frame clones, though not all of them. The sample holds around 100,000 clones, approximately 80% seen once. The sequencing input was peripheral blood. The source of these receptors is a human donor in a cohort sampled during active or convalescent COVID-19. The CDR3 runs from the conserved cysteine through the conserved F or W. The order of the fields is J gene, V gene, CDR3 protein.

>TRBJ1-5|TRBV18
CASSPGQYSNQPQHF
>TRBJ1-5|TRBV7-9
CASSSDLAGGNQPQHF
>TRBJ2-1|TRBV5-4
CASSLGSGDYNEQFF
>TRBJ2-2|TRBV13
CASSRTVAGELFF
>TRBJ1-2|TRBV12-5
CASGFVPPRRGLGYTF
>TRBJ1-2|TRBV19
CASSMEGRKLGGYTF
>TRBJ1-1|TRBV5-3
CARSLTGDERTEAFF
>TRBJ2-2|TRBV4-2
CASSPSASGRTGELFF
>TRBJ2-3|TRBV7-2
CASSTRLAGGTDTQYF
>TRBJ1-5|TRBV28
CASSYTGGYSNQPQHF
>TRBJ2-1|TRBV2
CASLGQGGYNEQFF
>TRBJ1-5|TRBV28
CASSSGTGFEQPQHF
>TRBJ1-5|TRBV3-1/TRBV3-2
CASSQSRGDYSQPQHF
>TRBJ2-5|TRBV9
CASSVGLTQETQYF
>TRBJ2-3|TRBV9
CASSVYPSGGTDTQYF
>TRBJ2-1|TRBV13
CASSLGRAISYNEQFF
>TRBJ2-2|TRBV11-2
CASSLAGELFF
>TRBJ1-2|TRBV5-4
CASSSIGGSRGYFYTF
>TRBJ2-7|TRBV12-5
CASGPKWARAIYEQYF
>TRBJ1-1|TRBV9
CASTPGGWEMNTEAFF
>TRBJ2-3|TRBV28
CASSLGGVTDTQYF
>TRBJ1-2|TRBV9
CASSVVPSGGVHGYTF
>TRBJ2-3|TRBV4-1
CASSQYNPGRDTQYF
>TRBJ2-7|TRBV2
CASSEDRVYEQYF
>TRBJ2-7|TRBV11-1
CASSLGQGMYEQYF
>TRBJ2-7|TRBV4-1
CASSQDGQWYYEQYF
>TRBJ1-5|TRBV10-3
CAISESGAGRGNQPQHF
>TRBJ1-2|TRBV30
CAWSVQGAYGYTF
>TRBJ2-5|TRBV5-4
CASSHSGGVQETQYF
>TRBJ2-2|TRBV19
CASSIRTGGITGELFF
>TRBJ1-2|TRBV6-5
CASRDRVGYTF
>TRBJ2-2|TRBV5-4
CASSLAGGPDTGELFF
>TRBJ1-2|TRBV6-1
CASSDSYGYTF
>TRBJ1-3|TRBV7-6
CASSLAPRSGNTIYF
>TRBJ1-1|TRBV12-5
CASGGPGGGYTEAFF
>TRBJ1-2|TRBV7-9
CASSLAMGAGYTF
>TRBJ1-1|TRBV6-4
CASRPGQGALEAFF
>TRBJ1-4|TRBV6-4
CASSDSGTDSPGYEKLFF
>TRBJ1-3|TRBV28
CASSSGGLSGSGNTIYF
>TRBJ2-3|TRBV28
CASRAGEATQYF
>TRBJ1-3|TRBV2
CASRTTGSSGNTIYF
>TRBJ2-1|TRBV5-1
CASSLGSIRVNEQFF